Presented here are 27 T cell receptor beta chains from one specimen sequenced in a study of T cell clones after liver transplantation. Measured with immunoSEQ multiplex PCR; TCRdb has only the in-frame clones, and not every one. Of fewer than 50,000 clones listed, 86% were seen once; the top ten hold more than 2%. The sample here was CD4+ T cells from blood, taken 24 months after liver transplant. These receptors came from a human patient who received a liver transplant. The graft donor may be the source of some T cells.

The CDR3 protein is CASSEDSTNSPLHF. The CDR3 nucleotides read TGTGCCAGCAGTGAGGACAGCACAAATTCACCCCTCCACTTT. The chain joins TRBV2 to TRBJ1-6; maybe TRBD1 (6 bases). Germline assignment: CDR1 SNHLY and CDR2 FYNNEI. The CDR3 consists of 14 residues. V lost 3 bases and J lost 7, with 10 bases in between. Variable domain in full (rest from reference TRBV2 and TRBJ1-6): EPEVTQTPSHQVTQMGQEVILRCVPISNHLYFYWYRQILGQKVEFLVSFYNNEISEKSEIFDDQFSVERPDGSNFTLKIRSTKLEDSAMYFCASSEDSTNSPLHFGNGTRLTVT.

CDR3 DNA sequence: TGTGCCAGCAGCGTAAGCCCCCCCCGTAAAGGGACCAAAAACATTCAGTACTTC. It encodes CASSVSPPRKGTKNIQYF. V and J are TRBV9 and TRBJ2-4; no clear D. The germline V and J ends were trimmed by 1 base and 2 bases, with 19 bases remaining between them. This CDR3 is built from 18 residues. The germline V gene encodes CDR1 SGDLS and CDR2 YYNGEE.

The V gene is TRBV5-4, the J gene TRBJ2-1; D might be TRBD2 (6 bases). With 7 bases removed from V and 2 bases from J, the gap between germline ends came to 13 bases. Germline V gives CDR1 SGHNT, CDR2 YYREEE (reference sequence). The CDR3 has 14 amino acids. This chain's CDR3 is CASGRLGTYNEQFF. For the CDR3, the DNA is TGTGCCAGCGGCAGACTAGGGACCTACAATGAGCAGTTCTTC.

The J gene is TRBJ2-2, the V gene TRBV19; D is ambiguous. This CDR3 is 15 amino acids long. V gave up 7 bases and J gave up 2 bases, with 14 bases separating them. Per the germline V gene, CDR1 is LNHDA and CDR2 is SQIVND (reference sequence). This CDR3 is CASTPQGGNTGELFF. CDR3 DNA sequence: TGTGCCAGTACCCCACAAGGTGGAAACACCGGGGAGCTGTTTTTT.

V is TRBV5-1 and J is TRBJ1-4, with D tentatively TRBD1 (6 bases). The CDR3 consists of 15 residues. Germline V gene lookup returns CDR1 SGHRS and CDR2 YFSETQ. V was trimmed by 4 bases and J by 8 bases, leaving 18 bases between them. The CDR3: CASSRGQRVGEKLFF. The CDR3 nucleotides read TGCGCCAGCAGCCGTGGACAGCGGGTCGGCGAAAAACTGTTTTTT.

This clone was recorded once. The chain couples TRBV5-4 to TRBJ2-1; D remains unclear. The V and J ends lost 0 bases and 7 bases respectively, with 17 bases between them. The germline V gene encodes CDR1 SGHNT and CDR2 YYREEE (reference sequence). This CDR3 is built from 16 residues. The DNA of the CDR3 is TGTGCCAGCAGCTTGGTCCCCCTGGTTCGGCGGAATGAGCAGTTCTTC. Amino acids: CASSLVPLVRRNEQFF.

The chain is built from TRBV7-3 and TRBJ2-2, with a possible D match to TRBD2 (5 bases). Germline CDR1 reads SGHTA; CDR2 reads FQGTGA. Trimming took off 4 bases at V and 0 bases at J, with 9 bases between the two ends. CDR3 length: 15 residues. The CDR3: CASSSWGANTGELFF. CDR3 bases: TGTGCCAGCAGCTCTTGGGGAGCGAACACCGGGGAGCTGTTTTTT.

The chain combines TRBV6-1 with TRBJ2-2; 10 nucleotides line up with TRBD2. The CDR3 is 14 amino acids. Germline loops: CDR1 MNHNS, CDR2 SASEGT. J was trimmed by 9 bases and V by 7 bases; bases with no gene match: 8. The CDR3 coding sequence is TGTGCCAGCATTCTAGCGGGGGCGGGCAGGGAGCTGTTTTTT. It encodes CASILAGAGRELFF.

The chain links TRBV6-5 to TRBJ1-5; 8 bases are a match to TRBD1. After removal of 7 bases from V and 7 bases from J, the junction contained 9 bases not matched to a gene. CDR1 and CDR2 from the germline V gene are MNHEY and SVGAGI. This CDR3 has 14 amino acids. The chain's CDR3 is CASNPSGGGQPQHF. For the CDR3, the DNA is TGTGCCAGCAACCCCTCAGGGGGCGGACAGCCCCAGCATTTT.

The chain uses TRBV4-2 and TRBJ2-7; 8 nucleotides match TRBD2. There are 15 residues in the CDR3. The germline gives CDR1 LGHNA, CDR2 YNFKEQ. V shed 1 base, J shed 2 bases, and the junction held 4 bases outside the gene matches. CDR3 residues: CASSQASGLTYEQYF. The CDR3 bases are TGTGCCAGCAGCCAAGCTAGCGGGCTAACCTACGAGCAGTACTTC.

V is TRBV15 and J is TRBJ2-1; no definite D call. The CDR3 loop spans 15 amino acids. The germline V gene encodes CDR1 LNHNV and CDR2 YYDKDF (reference sequence). Trimming removed 3 bases from V and 1 base from J, with 10 bases in between. CDR3 coding DNA: TGTGCCACCAGCAGCCGTCTAGGGTCCTACAATGAGCAGTTCTTC. It is translated as CATSSRLGSYNEQFF.

J is TRBJ2-5 and V is TRBV7-2; a possible D gene is TRBD2 (6 bases). Germline CDR1 SGHTA, CDR2 FQGNSA. This CDR3 region has 14 residues. V lost 1 base to trimming and J lost 3 bases, with 9 bases between them. The CDR3 nucleotides are TGTGCCAGCAGCTTAGATTCGGGGGAAGAGACCCAGTACTTC. This codes for CASSLDSGEETQYF. Full variable domain (rest looked up from reference TRBV7-2 and TRBJ2-5): GAGVSQSPSNKVTEKGKDVELRCDPISGHTALYWYRQSLGQGLEFLIYFQGNSAPDKSGLPSDRFSAERTGGSVSTLTIQRTQQEDSAVYLCASSLDSGEETQYFGPGTRLLVL.

The J gene is TRBJ1-2, the V gene TRBV19; D uncertain. The germline V gene encodes CDR1 LNHDA and CDR2 SQIVND (reference sequence). Trimming pared 3 bases from V and 3 bases from J, leaving 8 bases between. This CDR3 spans 13 amino acids. The CDR3 bases are TGTGCCAGTAGTATCCATCGTGACTATGGCTACACCTTC. Its protein is CASSIHRDYGYTF.

The chain joins TRBV10-3 to TRBJ1-2; a possible D gene is TRBD1 (5 bases). Germline CDR1 and CDR2: ENHRY and SYGVKD. Trimming pared 6 bases from V and 6 bases from J, leaving 8 bases between. The CDR3 consists of 11 residues. For the CDR3, the DNA is TGTGCCATCAGCCAGGGAAATGGCTACACCTTC. Encoded protein: CAISQGNGYTF.

The V and J genes are TRBV7-3 and TRBJ2-3; TRBD2 might be the D (5 bases). The CDR3 is 17 residues long. CDR1 is SGHTA and CDR2 is FQGTGA in the germline V gene. Trimming took off 5 bases at V and 2 bases at J, with 20 bases between the two ends. Here the CDR3 DNA reads TGTGCCAGCAGCCCCCGGTCCGGCGGGCGAGTCACAGATACGCAGTATTTT. Protein: CASSPRSGGRVTDTQYF.

The chain joins TRBV5-1 to TRBJ2-3, with TRBD2 matching over 13 bases. The ends lost 4 bases at V and 0 bases at J; junction bases unmatched: 5. Per the germline V gene, CDR1 is SGHRS and CDR2 is YFSETQ. The CDR3 totals 17 residues. The CDR3 is CASSPTSGGLSTDTQYF. Here the CDR3 DNA reads TGCGCCAGCAGCCCGACTAGCGGGGGGCTCAGCACAGATACGCAGTATTTT.

The chain couples TRBV9 to TRBJ2-1, with 8 bases lining up with TRBD2. CDR1 and CDR2 (germline): SGDLS, YYNGEE. The CDR3 consists of 18 residues. The V gene end was trimmed by 0 bases and the J gene end by 2 bases; junction bases not matched to a gene: 10. The CDR3 nucleotides are TGTGCCAGCAGCGTAGGAGCGGGGGACCCCCTACCCTACAATGAGCAGTTCTTC. Protein product: CASSVGAGDPLPYNEQFF.

In this sample, this clone turned up once. This rearrangement joins TRBV28 to TRBJ2-7; D is perhaps TRBD1 (5 bases). V was shortened by 6 bases and J by 3 bases, with 15 bases between the two germline ends. In germline, CDR1 is MDHEN, CDR2 SYDVKM. This CDR3 has 14 amino acids. The CDR3 sequence is CASRIQGYNYEQYF. The CDR3 bases are TGTGCCAGCAGAATTCAGGGATACAACTACGAGCAGTACTTC.

This chain connects TRBV4-2 to TRBJ1-6; D is possibly TRBD1 (6 bases). The CDR3 has 14 amino acids. The V and J ends lost 6 bases and 11 bases respectively, with 17 bases between them. Germline CDR1 is LGHNA and CDR2 is YNFKEQ. CDR3 sequence: CASRQWGEGAPLHF. The CDR3 nucleotides read TGTGCCAGCAGACAGTGGGGGGAGGGGGCACCCCTCCACTTT.

V is TRBV7-3 and J is TRBJ2-5; 9 nucleotides align to TRBD1. CDR1 is SGHTA and CDR2 is FQGTGA in the germline V gene. The CDR3 covers 16 residues. With V trimmed by 2 bases and J by 2 bases, 6 bases remained unmatched. CDR3 residues: CASSLVGTGNQETQYF. For the CDR3, the DNA is TGTGCCAGCAGCTTAGTCGGGACAGGGAATCAAGAGACCCAGTACTTC.

CDR3 region: CASSSRWGYTF. The CDR3 DNA reads TGTGCCAGCAGTTCCCGCTGGGGCTACACCTTC. The chain links TRBV28 to TRBJ1-2, with D unclear. Trimming took off 4 bases at V and 8 bases at J, with 8 bases between the two ends. The CDR3 is 11 residues long. Germline CDR1 reads MDHEN; CDR2 reads SYDVKM.

The V call is TRBV28, the J call TRBJ2-6; no reliable D call. The CDR3 sequence is 15 residues long. Trimming pared 1 base from V and 0 bases from J, leaving 4 bases between. The germline gives CDR1 MDHEN, CDR2 SYDVKM. The CDR3 here is CASSLSGSGANVLTF. Here the CDR3 DNA reads TGTGCCAGCAGTTTATCAGGCTCTGGGGCCAACGTCCTGACTTTC.

The chain couples TRBV19 to TRBJ2-1, with D maybe TRBD1 (6 bases). V lost 7 bases and J 4 bases, leaving 17 bases between the germline ends. The CDR3 extends over 15 amino acids. The germline gives CDR1 LNHDA, CDR2 SQIVND (reference sequence). The CDR3 loop is CASTQQGRFYNEQFF. Here the CDR3 DNA reads TGTGCCAGTACCCAACAGGGACGGTTTTACAATGAGCAGTTCTTC.

V is TRBV7-2 and J is TRBJ1-1; D is ambiguous. V was cut by 0 bases and J by 1 base, with 3 bases left in between. Germline CDR1 is SGHTA and CDR2 is FQGNSA. The CDR3 is 13 residues long. The CDR3 sequence is CASSLAGNTEAFF. CDR3 DNA sequence: TGTGCCAGCAGCTTAGCAGGGAACACTGAAGCTTTCTTT.

This sequence joins TRBV7-3 and TRBJ2-2; the D call may be TRBD1 or TRBD2 (5 bases each). In germline, CDR1 is SGHTA, CDR2 FQGTGA. Trimming left V 4 bases short and J 8 bases short, with 14 bases between. This CDR3 is built from 14 residues. CDR3 protein: CASSSAGTSGELFF. In nucleotides, the CDR3 is TGTGCCAGCAGCTCCGCCGGGACGTCGGGGGAGCTGTTTTTT.

This chain joins TRBV6-5 and TRBJ2-7; D ambiguous. Trimming left V 2 bases short and J 5 bases short, with 10 bases between. CDR1 and CDR2 (germline): MNHEY, SVGAGI. CDR3 size: 13 residues. The CDR3 DNA is TGTGCCAGCAGTTACGATCGACGGGACGAGCAGTACTTC. It yields the protein CASSYDRRDEQYF.

The genes are TRBV28 and TRBJ2-7; D possibly corresponds to TRBD2 (6 bases). CDR1 is MDHEN and CDR2 is SYDVKM in the germline V gene. Trimming cost V 5 bases and J 2 bases, with 19 bases left between them. The CDR3 length is 16 residues. The CDR3 loop is CASSEGGGTFPYEQYF. The CDR3 DNA is TGTGCCAGCAGTGAGGGAGGAGGGACTTTTCCCTACGAGCAGTACTTC. Supplemented by reference TRBV28 and TRBJ2-7, the full variable domain reads DVKVTQSSRYLVKRTGEKVFLECVQDMDHENMFWYRQDPGLGLRLIYFSYDVKMKEKGDIPEGYSVSREKKERFSLILESASTNQTSMYLCASSEGGGTFPYEQYFGPGTRLTVT.